The 12 T cell receptor beta chains below come from one sample, sequenced in a study of control samples from healthy donors and cancer patients. The table came from immunoSEQ multiplex PCR; TCRdb's copy has only in-frame clones and leaves some out. Among more than 75,000 clones listed, around nine tenths were seen once. The sample was blood. These receptors all come from a man aged 50-59 years in good health.

The rearrangement uses TRBV5-5 and TRBJ2-5; the D gene is possibly TRBD2 (6 bases). CDR1 and CDR2 from the germline V gene are SGHKS and YYEKEE (reference sequence). Trimming removed 3 bases at V and 5 bases at J, with 17 bases between. The CDR3 has 15 residues. CDR3 protein: CASSSGWGGAETQYF. DNA of the CDR3: TGTGCCAGCAGCTCCGGCTGGGGCGGGGCGGAGACCCAGTACTTC.

The chain uses TRBV6-1 and TRBJ2-7; D gene unclear. Germline V gene sequence: CDR1 MNHNS, CDR2 SASEGT. The CDR3 loop spans 11 amino acids. V was pared by 2 bases and J by 6 bases, with 5 bases between. The CDR3 DNA sequence: TGTGCCAGCAGTGAAATCCGCGAGCAGTACTTC. Its translation is CASSEIREQYF.

CDR3 sequence (DNA): TGTGCCAGCGAAAACATTCGCTATAATTCACCCCTCCACTTT. Translation: CASENIRYNSPLHF. The chain couples TRBV19 to TRBJ1-6; D is undetermined. CDR1 LNHDA and CDR2 SQIVND come from the germline V gene (reference sequence). CDR3 length: 14 amino acids. V shed 9 bases and J shed 3 bases, with 12 bases lying between them.

This clone came up once. The chain combines TRBV30 with TRBJ1-5; D is uncertain. In germline, CDR1 is GTSNPN, CDR2 SVGIG (reference sequence). This CDR3 spans 15 amino acids. With 1 base removed from V and 2 bases from J, the gap between germline ends came to 12 bases. CDR3 coding DNA: TGTGCCTGGAGTGGTCCCGGGAGTGGCAATCAGCCCCAGCATTTT. As protein: CAWSGPGSGNQPQHF.

This clone was counted only a few times. The V gene is TRBV12-3 or TRBV12-4, the J gene TRBJ1-5; D gene ambiguous. The CDR3 totals 13 residues. Trimming removed 6 bases from V and 5 bases from J, with 11 bases in between. This CDR3 reads CASSFRAYQPQHF. DNA for the CDR3: TGTGCCAGCAGCTTTAGGGCGTATCAGCCCCAGCATTTT.

In its sample, this clone was seen once. V and J are TRBV3-1 (or the pseudogene TRBV3-2) and TRBJ1-1; TRBD1 might be the D (6 bases). The CDR3 length is 13 residues. V was cut by 5 bases and J by 1 base, with 8 bases left in between. Germline CDR1 reads LGHDT; CDR2 reads YNNKEL (reference sequence). The CDR3 here is CASSRGGNTEAFF. The CDR3 coding sequence is TGTGCCAGCAGCAGGGGGGGGAACACTGAAGCTTTCTTT.

The chain is built from TRBV5-6 and TRBJ1-1, with D perhaps TRBD1 (5 bases). The germline gives CDR1 SGHDT, CDR2 YYEEEE. The CDR3 has 14 amino acids. Trimming shortened V by 4 bases and J by 1 base, and 11 bases separated the two germline ends. CDR3 DNA sequence: TGTGCCAGCAGCGCGGAGGGGCCGAACACTGAAGCTTTCTTT. Amino acids: CASSAEGPNTEAFF.

The gene calls are TRBV20-1 and TRBJ1-2, with D unclear. This CDR3 contains 13 residues. The germline V gene encodes CDR1 DFQATT and CDR2 SNEGSKA (reference sequence). Trimming left V 3 bases short and J 0 bases short, with 8 bases between. CDR3 in amino acids: CSASQAPNYGYTF. In nucleotides, the CDR3 is TGCAGTGCTAGTCAGGCCCCTAACTATGGCTACACCTTC.

The chain carries TRBV7-9 and TRBJ2-2, with 9 nucleotides matching TRBD1. The CDR3 sequence is 16 residues long. With 4 bases clipped from V and 0 bases from J, the junction kept 3 bases outside the gene matches. CDR1 is SEHNR, CDR2 FQNEAQ, per germline (reference sequence). CDR3: CASSSGQGPNTGELFF. The CDR3 DNA follows: TGTGCCAGCAGCTCGGGACAGGGCCCGAACACCGGGGAGCTGTTTTTT.

The chain is built from TRBV6-2 or TRBV6-3 and TRBJ2-7, with a weak D call TRBD2 (5 bases). CDR1 MNHEY and CDR2 SVGEGT come from the germline V gene. V was trimmed by 2 bases and J by 6 bases, leaving 11 bases between them. The CDR3 runs 13 residues. CDR3 protein: CASSYTTSVEQYF. In DNA, the CDR3 is TGTGCCAGCAGTTACACCACTAGTGTCGAGCAGTACTTC.

The J gene is TRBJ2-5, the V gene TRBV2, with a possible D match to TRBD2 (6 bases). V shed 4 bases and J shed 2 bases, with 14 bases lying between them. CDR3 length: 15 residues. CDR1 is SNHLY, CDR2 FYNNEI, per germline. This CDR3 reads CASSGGDWDQETQYF. The CDR3 DNA follows: TGTGCCAGCAGTGGGGGGGATTGGGATCAAGAGACCCAGTACTTC.

The rearrangement joins TRBV27 to TRBJ2-6, with unresolved D. CDR1 is MNHEY, CDR2 SMNVEV, per germline (reference sequence). The CDR3 is 17 amino acids. V was trimmed by 0 bases and J by 0 bases, leaving 9 bases between them. The CDR3 sequence is CASSLSITLSGANVLTF. In DNA form, the CDR3 reads TGTGCCAGCAGTTTATCGATCACACTCTCTGGGGCCAACGTCCTGACTTTC.